What follows are 7 T cell receptor beta chains derived from one specimen sequenced in a study of OX40 agonist ivuxolimab in advanced cancers. Produced via immunoSEQ multiplex PCR; TCRdb's table is partial and in-frame only. Altogether 53,000 or so clones are present, roughly 80% being singletons, with the ten largest covering approximately 2.5%. The sequencing used CD4+ or CD8+ T cells sorted from blood, collected in a trial of the OX40 agonist ivuxolimab. The receptors were sampled from an adult with an advanced solid tumor such as melanoma, head and neck, liver or kidney cancer.

The rearrangement uses TRBV4-2 and TRBJ1-2, with D possibly being TRBD1 (5 bases). This CDR3 comprises 16 residues. Looked up from germline, CDR1 is LGHNA and CDR2 is YNFKEQ. Between the trimmed V and J ends, which lost 4 bases and 3 bases, there was a span of 18 bases. Here the CDR3 reads CASSPGGGVLHYGYTF. Written as DNA, the CDR3 is TGTGCCAGCAGCCCCGGGGGAGGGGTCCTCCACTATGGCTACACCTTC.

This chain uses TRBV7-2 with TRBJ1-1, with TRBD1 as a possible D gene (6 bases). The V and J ends lost 5 bases and 5 bases respectively, with 18 bases between them. Germline CDR1 is SGHTA and CDR2 is FQGNSA. The CDR3 loop spans 15 amino acids. The CDR3 nucleotides are TGTGCCAGCAGCGTCTCGGGGGGCGAATATACTGAAGCTTTCTTT. Protein: CASSVSGGEYTEAFF.

The rearrangement links TRBV11-3 to TRBJ1-1; no reliable D call. Trimming left V 6 bases short and J 0 bases short, with 8 bases between. The germline CDR1 and CDR2 sequences are SGHNT and YENEEA. The CDR3 loop spans 13 amino acids. CDR3 sequence (DNA): TGTGCCAGCAGTCTCGACTTGAACACTGAAGCTTTCTTT. It specifies CASSLDLNTEAFF. Combining the CDR3 with reference TRBV11-3 and TRBJ1-1 gives the whole variable domain EAGVVQSPRYKIIEKKQPVAFWCNPISGHNTLYWYLQNLGQGPELLIRYENEEAVDDSQLPKDRFSAERLKGVDSTLKIQPAELGDSAVYLCASSLDLNTEAFFGQGTRLTVV.

This chain joins TRBV2 and TRBJ2-1; weak D call: TRBD2 (6 bases). With 6 bases removed from V and 7 bases from J, the gap between germline ends came to 13 bases. Germline assignment: CDR1 SNHLY and CDR2 FYNNEI. CDR3 length: 13 amino acids. CDR3 sequence reads: CASRPGLPNEQFF. The CDR3, as DNA: TGTGCCAGCAGGCCGGGACTCCCAAATGAGCAGTTCTTC.

The CDR3 protein is CASSMGTGGLQPQHF. CDR3 in DNA: TGTGCCAGTAGTATGGGGACAGGGGGCCTTCAGCCCCAGCATTTT. V gene TRBV19 combines with J gene TRBJ1-5; 12 nucleotides line up with TRBD1. The trim removed 3 bases at V and 6 bases at J, leaving 3 bases unmatched. Germline loops: CDR1 LNHDA, CDR2 SQIVND (reference sequence). This CDR3 region has 15 residues.

CDR3: CASSLWRMPSYEQYF. CDR3 nucleotides: TGTGCCAGCAGCTTGTGGAGGATGCCCTCCTACGAGCAGTACTTC. This sequence joins TRBV5-5 and TRBJ2-7, with D possibly matching TRBD2 (5 bases). The V gene lost 1 base and the J gene lost 0 bases, with 11 bases spanning the gap. The germline CDR1 and CDR2 sequences are SGHKS and YYEKEE (reference sequence). The length of the CDR3 is 15 residues.

This clone was observed a handful of times. This chain connects TRBV6-1 to TRBJ2-7; perhaps TRBD2 as D (7 bases). V was trimmed by 8 bases and J by 6 bases, leaving 20 bases between them. The CDR3 runs 14 residues. Germline CDR1 is MNHNS and CDR2 is SASEGT. Written as DNA, the CDR3 is TGTGCCAGCGGGGAGGGGGGGATCGCGATCGAGCAGTACTTC. This encodes CASGEGGIAIEQYF.